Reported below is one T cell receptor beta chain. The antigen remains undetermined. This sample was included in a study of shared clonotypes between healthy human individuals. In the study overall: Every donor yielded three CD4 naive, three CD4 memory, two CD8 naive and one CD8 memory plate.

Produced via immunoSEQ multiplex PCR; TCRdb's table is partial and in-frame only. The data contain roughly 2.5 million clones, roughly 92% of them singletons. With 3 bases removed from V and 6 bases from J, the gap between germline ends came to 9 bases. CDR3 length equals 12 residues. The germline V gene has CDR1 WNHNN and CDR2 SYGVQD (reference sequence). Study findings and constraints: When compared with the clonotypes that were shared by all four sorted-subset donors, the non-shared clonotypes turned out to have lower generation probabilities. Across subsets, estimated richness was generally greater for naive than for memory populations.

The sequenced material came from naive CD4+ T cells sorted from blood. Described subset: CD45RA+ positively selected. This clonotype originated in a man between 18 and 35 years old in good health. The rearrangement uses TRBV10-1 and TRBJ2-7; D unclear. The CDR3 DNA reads TGCGCCAGCAGTGAAAACGTCGCCGAGCAGTACTTC. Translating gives CASSENVAEQYF.